This T cell receptor beta chain was documented in a study of CXCR3-negative and CXCR3-positive naive CD8 T cells. Whole-study results and caveats: The study found more hydrophobic TRB CDR3s in CXCR3-positive naive cells than in CXCR3-negative naive cells. Naive subsets were similarly diverse, while memory CD8+ repertoires were much less diverse.

The germline V gene encodes CDR1 MGHRA and CDR2 YSYEKL. This CDR3 is 17 amino acids long. Carrying UMI labels, the TRB cDNA libraries were prepared through 5' RACE. TCRdb processed the 5' RACE reads again and assigns one entry to each CDR3 protein, with no DNA. Its table lists about 98,000 distinct CDR3 sequences. About this clonotype itself: Its antigen is not identified.

Sequenced: naive CXCR3+ CD8+ T cells from blood. The subset was: CD45RO-CCR7+CD27+CD95- naive CD8+ T cells expressing CXCR3 (TNR3+). This TCR was recovered from a human donor in good health. Some clones in this sample may be carry-over from other donors' samples. The chain joins TRBV4-1 to TRBJ1-5; TCRdb's assignment of TRBD1 cannot be checked, as there is no DNA. CDR3 sequence: CASSQGPGGGLMQPQHF.